These T cell receptor beta chains were read from a single sample in a study of cytomegalovirus exposure and HLA in healthy donors. The data were produced by immunoSEQ multiplex PCR, yet TCRdb's version contains in-frame clones alone and is incomplete. The table includes approximately 150,000 clones, around three quarters detected once. The specimen was PBMCs. These receptors were obtained from a man aged 40-55 years in good health and CMV-seronegative. The CDR3 runs from the conserved cysteine through the conserved F or W. The D gene is left open where the match is weak. Size is stated for part of the rows, as once, few or many counts, or as a class when the clone is expanded.

V: TRBV27; J: TRBJ2-7; D: -; size: -; DNA: TGTGCCAGCAGTCCGGCGGGACAGTGGGACGAGCAGTACTTC; CDR3: CASSPAGQWDEQYF
V: TRBV10-2; J: TRBJ1-2; D: -; size: -; DNA: TGCGCCAGCAGTGAGATCGTTGGAGGCGCTAACTATGGCTACACCTTC; CDR3: CASSEIVGGANYGYTF
V: TRBV5-1; J: TRBJ2-7; D: TRBD2; size: -; DNA: TGCGCCAGCAGCTTTGCTAGCGGGATGAACGAGCAGTACTTC; CDR3: CASSFASGMNEQYF
V: TRBV7-8; J: TRBJ2-7; D: TRBD2; size: -; DNA: TGTGCCAGCAGCCCGACGACTAGCGGCAACTACGAGCAGTACTTC; CDR3: CASSPTTSGNYEQYF
V: TRBV7-2; J: TRBJ2-2; D: -; size: -; DNA: TGTGCCAGCAGCTTAAGGACATTCGCGAACACCGGGGAGCTGTTTTTT; CDR3: CASSLRTFANTGELFF
V: TRBV7-8; J: TRBJ2-5; D: -; size: -; DNA: TGTGCCAGCAGCCCTAAACGGGACACTCAAGAGACCCAGTACTTC; CDR3: CASSPKRDTQETQYF
V: TRBV6-6; J: TRBJ2-3; D: -; size: -; DNA: TGTGCCAGCAGTTACGGGGGGGCGCTTGATACGCAGTATTTT; CDR3: CASSYGGALDTQYF
V: TRBV29-1; J: TRBJ2-7; D: TRBD2; size: few; DNA: TGCAGCGTAGAAACTAGCGGGAGCTCCTACGAGCAGTACTTC; CDR3: CSVETSGSSYEQYF
V: TRBV19; J: TRBJ2-5; D: -; size: few; DNA: TGTGCCAGTAGTATAGATCAAGTAGCGAGGACCCAGTACTTC; CDR3: CASSIDQVARTQYF
V: TRBV5-1; J: TRBJ2-5; D: -; size: -; DNA: TGCGCCAGCAGCTTGCAAGGAGGGCCCCCCGAGACCCAGTACTTC; CDR3: CASSLQGGPPETQYF
V: TRBV6-6; J: TRBJ2-7; D: -; size: few; DNA: TGTGCCAGTCACTACAGACAGGGAGGCGACGAGCAGTACTTC; CDR3: CASHYRQGGDEQYF
V: TRBV7-2; J: TRBJ1-2; D: -; size: -; DNA: TGTGCCAGCAGTTTAGCGCACGGGTCTAACTATGGCTACACCTTC; CDR3: CASSLAHGSNYGYTF
V: TRBV4-1; J: TRBJ2-6; D: TRBD2; size: -; DNA: TGCGCCAGCAGCCAAGCCCCTAGCGGGAGGGGGCCTGGGGCCAACGTCCTGACTTTC; CDR3: CASSQAPSGRGPGANVLTF
V: TRBV19; J: TRBJ2-7; D: TRBD1; size: -; DNA: TGTGCCAGTAGTGACTGGACAGGGGTTGGTTACGAGCAGTACTTC; CDR3: CASSDWTGVGYEQYF
V: TRBV28; J: TRBJ2-3; D: TRBD2; size: -; DNA: TGTGCCAGCCGGACTAGCGGGAGGCATACGCAGTATTTT; CDR3: CASRTSGRHTQYF
V: TRBV27; J: TRBJ2-7; D: -; size: -; DNA: TGTGCCAGCAGTTTAGGGGGCCCAAACAACGAGCAGTACTTC; CDR3: CASSLGGPNNEQYF
V: TRBV7-2; J: TRBJ2-3; D: TRBD1; size: -; DNA: TGTGCCAGCAGCTTGCACAGGGGCTCAGATACGCAGTATTTT; CDR3: CASSLHRGSDTQYF